Listed below are T cell receptor beta chains from one sample, sequenced in a study of blood T cells in healthy people across ages. One entry per CDR3 protein results from TCRdb running MiXCR on the 5' RACE reads. The table includes some 640,000 distinct CDR3 sequences, approximately 30% detected once. Sequencing used blood. Every receptor here comes from a woman aged 80 or over in good health. Each CDR3 is given with its conserved first and last residue. D genes are given only for firm matches. Clone size is shown for a subset of rows, as once, few, many or a class of expanded clone.

clone_size: NA; cdr3_length: 15; j_call: TRBJ1-1; v_call: TRBV5-1; d_call: NA; cdr3_nt: TGCGCCAGCACCCCATATGGGGCGGGGAACACTGGAGCTTTCTTT; cdr3_aa: CASTPYGAGNTGAFF
clone_size: NA; cdr3_length: 14; j_call: TRBJ2-5; v_call: TRBV20-1; d_call: TRBD1; cdr3_nt: TGCAGTGCTAGATCCATGACAGGGGGTGAGACCCAGTACTTC; cdr3_aa: CSARSMTGGETQYF
clone_size: NA; cdr3_length: 14; j_call: TRBJ2-7; v_call: TRBV5-1; d_call: NA; cdr3_nt: TGCGCCAGCAGCCCTCAGGTTAGCTCCTACGAGCAGTACTTC; cdr3_aa: CASSPQVSSYEQYF
clone_size: NA; cdr3_length: 14; j_call: TRBJ1-2; v_call: TRBV20-1; d_call: NA; cdr3_nt: TGCAGTGCTAGAGATTGGGGGGCTAACTATGGCTACACCTTC; cdr3_aa: CSARDWGANYGYTF
clone_size: many; cdr3_length: 14; j_call: TRBJ1-2; v_call: TRBV6-1; d_call: NA; cdr3_nt: TGTGCCAGCAGTGAGGGCGGCAGGGGCTATGGCTACACCTTC; cdr3_aa: CASSEGGRGYGYTF
clone_size: many; cdr3_length: 16; j_call: TRBJ2-7; v_call: TRBV3-1; d_call: TRBD2; cdr3_nt: TGTGCCAGCAGCCATAACAGGCGGGGGGCCGCCTACGAGCAGTACTTC; cdr3_aa: CASSHNRRGAAYEQYF
clone_size: NA; cdr3_length: 12; j_call: TRBJ2-2; v_call: TRBV3-1; d_call: NA; cdr3_nt: TGTGCCAGCAGCCAAGTACTCGGGGAGCTGTTTTTT; cdr3_aa: CASSQVLGELFF
clone_size: many; cdr3_length: 15; j_call: TRBJ2-7; v_call: TRBV5-1; d_call: NA; cdr3_nt: TGCGCCAGCAGCTTGGGGACCCCAGCGAAACACGAGCAGTACTTC; cdr3_aa: CASSLGTPAKHEQYF
clone_size: many; cdr3_length: 16; j_call: TRBJ2-1; v_call: TRBV6-6; d_call: TRBD2; cdr3_nt: TGTGCCAGCACCGGATATAGCGGGAGCACCTACAATGAGCAGTTCTTC; cdr3_aa: CASTGYSGSTYNEQFF
clone_size: many; cdr3_length: 15; j_call: TRBJ1-5; v_call: TRBV6-6; d_call: NA; cdr3_nt: TGTGCCAGCAGCGGAGGGACATCCGACAATCAGCCCCAGCATTTT; cdr3_aa: CASSGGTSDNQPQHF
clone_size: NA; cdr3_length: 17; j_call: TRBJ2-2; v_call: TRBV4-1; d_call: NA; cdr3_nt: TGCGCCAGCAGCGTTGGGGTGGAGGGGTTTAACACCGGGGAGCTGTTTTTT; cdr3_aa: CASSVGVEGFNTGELFF
clone_size: NA; cdr3_length: 13; j_call: TRBJ1-1; v_call: TRBV20-1; d_call: NA; cdr3_nt: TGCAGTGCTAGAAGGGGCAGCCTAACTGAAGCTTTCTTT; cdr3_aa: CSARRGSLTEAFF
clone_size: NA; cdr3_length: 16; j_call: TRBJ2-1; v_call: TRBV19; d_call: TRBD2; cdr3_nt: TGTGCCAGTAGCGGGCTGTCGGCGGGGGGGCCCCAGGAGCAGTTCTTC; cdr3_aa: CASSGLSAGGPQEQFF
clone_size: many; cdr3_length: 13; j_call: TRBJ2-3; v_call: TRBV30; d_call: NA; cdr3_nt: TGTGCCTGGAGTGTAAGTGTGTCAGATACGCAGTATTTT; cdr3_aa: CAWSVSVSDTQYF
clone_size: NA; cdr3_length: 12; j_call: TRBJ2-7; v_call: TRBV7-8; d_call: TRBD1; cdr3_nt: TGTGCCAGCAGCTTCCCCGGGACAGGGATTATCTTC; cdr3_aa: CASSFPGTGIIF
clone_size: NA; cdr3_length: 13; j_call: TRBJ2-7; v_call: TRBV29-1; d_call: NA; cdr3_nt: TGCAGCGTTGGGCCCGGACGGACCTACGAGCAGTACTTC; cdr3_aa: CSVGPGRTYEQYF
clone_size: NA; cdr3_length: 16; j_call: TRBJ2-7; v_call: TRBV4-1; d_call: NA; cdr3_nt: TGCGCCAGCAGCCAAGTTCCGGGGACGCTCCCCTACGAGCAGTACTTC; cdr3_aa: CASSQVPGTLPYEQYF
clone_size: NA; cdr3_length: 13; j_call: TRBJ1-2; v_call: TRBV7-2; d_call: NA; cdr3_nt: TGTGCCAGCAGCTTAGTTGGCACGTATGGCTACACCTTC; cdr3_aa: CASSLVGTYGYTF
clone_size: many; cdr3_length: 15; j_call: TRBJ2-4; v_call: TRBV12-3/TRBV12-4; d_call: TRBD2; cdr3_nt: TGTGCCAGCAGTGGGGGGGGGATAGCCAAAAACATTCAGTACTTC; cdr3_aa: CASSGGGIAKNIQYF
clone_size: few; cdr3_length: 16; j_call: TRBJ2-7; v_call: TRBV19; d_call: TRBD2; cdr3_nt: TGTGCCAGTAGTATGAAGGCGGTAGCGGGGACCTACGAGCAGTACTTC; cdr3_aa: CASSMKAVAGTYEQYF
clone_size: many; cdr3_length: 15; j_call: TRBJ2-1; v_call: TRBV5-1; d_call: NA; cdr3_nt: TGCGCCAGCAGCTTGCTGGCTACCGGGGTCAATGAGCAGTTCTTC; cdr3_aa: CASSLLATGVNEQFF
clone_size: NA; cdr3_length: 17; j_call: TRBJ1-2; v_call: TRBV6-1; d_call: TRBD1; cdr3_nt: TGTGCCAGCAGTGTAACCGGGACAGGGGGCTGGAACTATGGCTACACCTTC; cdr3_aa: CASSVTGTGGWNYGYTF
clone_size: NA; cdr3_length: 17; j_call: TRBJ2-3; v_call: TRBV6-1; d_call: NA; cdr3_nt: TGTGCCAGCAGTGAAGGTCTGTTATCGGTTTCTTCAGATACGCAGTATTTT; cdr3_aa: CASSEGLLSVSSDTQYF
clone_size: NA; cdr3_length: 14; j_call: TRBJ2-7; v_call: TRBV4-3; d_call: NA; cdr3_nt: TGCGCCAGCAGCCAAGATGGCAGGAGCTACGAGCAGGACTTC; cdr3_aa: CASSQDGRSYEQDF
clone_size: NA; cdr3_length: 13; j_call: TRBJ1-1; v_call: TRBV13; d_call: NA; cdr3_nt: TGTGCCAGCAGCTTAGAACTTCAACCTGAAGCTTTCTTT; cdr3_aa: CASSLELQPEAFF
clone_size: many; cdr3_length: 12; j_call: TRBJ2-7; v_call: TRBV12-3/TRBV12-4; d_call: NA; cdr3_nt: TGTGCCAGCAAACAGACAGGCTACGAGCAGTACTTC; cdr3_aa: CASKQTGYEQYF
clone_size: NA; cdr3_length: 16; j_call: TRBJ1-4; v_call: TRBV6-2/TRBV6-3; d_call: NA; cdr3_nt: TGTGTCAGCAGTTACGGCGAGGATCTGACCGGTGGGAAACTGTTTTTT; cdr3_aa: CVSSYGEDLTGGKLFF
clone_size: NA; cdr3_length: 15; j_call: TRBJ2-3; v_call: TRBV2; d_call: NA; cdr3_nt: TGTGCCAACCAGTCGCCGGTGCTGAGCACAGATACGCAGTATTTT; cdr3_aa: CANQSPVLSTDTQYF
clone_size: NA; cdr3_length: 18; j_call: TRBJ1-5; v_call: TRBV7-9; d_call: NA; cdr3_nt: TGTGCCAGCAGCTCCGACTTAGGGGTCGGATATAGCAATCAGTCCCAGCATTTT; cdr3_aa: CASSSDLGVGYSNQSQHF
clone_size: many; cdr3_length: 15; j_call: TRBJ2-7; v_call: TRBV27; d_call: TRBD1; cdr3_nt: TGTGCCAGCAGTTTATACTGGACAGGGCTCTACGAGCAGTACTTC; cdr3_aa: CASSLYWTGLYEQYF
clone_size: NA; cdr3_length: 13; j_call: TRBJ2-3; v_call: TRBV10-3; d_call: NA; cdr3_nt: TGTGCCGTCATGGGGGTGAACACAGATACGCAGTATTTT; cdr3_aa: CAVMGVNTDTQYF
clone_size: many; cdr3_length: 13; j_call: TRBJ1-1; v_call: TRBV20-1; d_call: TRBD1; cdr3_nt: TGCAGTGCGTATACAGGGGGCGCTACTGAAGCTTTCTTT; cdr3_aa: CSAYTGGATEAFF
clone_size: few; cdr3_length: 13; j_call: TRBJ2-5; v_call: TRBV7-2; d_call: NA; cdr3_nt: TGTGCCAGCAGTTCAGTAACAGGGTCCGTTCAGTACTTC; cdr3_aa: CASSSVTGSVQYF
clone_size: few; cdr3_length: 13; j_call: TRBJ2-2; v_call: TRBV10-3; d_call: NA; cdr3_nt: TGTGCCATCAGTCCACGAGGGGACGGGGAGCTGTTTTTT; cdr3_aa: CAISPRGDGELFF
clone_size: few; cdr3_length: 14; j_call: TRBJ1-2; v_call: TRBV2; d_call: NA; cdr3_nt: TGTGCCAGCAGTCCCCGGGACCCTTTCTATGGCTACACCTTC; cdr3_aa: CASSPRDPFYGYTF
clone_size: few; cdr3_length: 16; j_call: TRBJ1-1; v_call: TRBV27; d_call: TRBD1; cdr3_nt: TGTGCCAGCAGTCCTACGGGGACAGGGATGAACACTGAAGCTTTCTTT; cdr3_aa: CASSPTGTGMNTEAFF
clone_size: NA; cdr3_length: 12; j_call: TRBJ1-1; v_call: TRBV30; d_call: NA; cdr3_nt: TGTGCCTGGACTCGGGAGGACACTGAAGCTTTCTTT; cdr3_aa: CAWTREDTEAFF
clone_size: NA; cdr3_length: 14; j_call: TRBJ2-5; v_call: TRBV4-1; d_call: NA; cdr3_nt: TGCGCCAGCAGCCAAGGGCAGGGGATGGAGACCCAGTACTTC; cdr3_aa: CASSQGQGMETQYF
clone_size: many; cdr3_length: 15; j_call: TRBJ2-5; v_call: TRBV13; d_call: NA; cdr3_nt: TGTGCCAGCAGCTTAGGGTTTACAGGGCAAGAGACCCAGTACTTC; cdr3_aa: CASSLGFTGQETQYF
clone_size: many; cdr3_length: 14; j_call: TRBJ1-2; v_call: TRBV15; d_call: NA; cdr3_nt: TGTGCCACCAGCAGTACCAGGGGTTCCTATGGCTACACCTTC; cdr3_aa: CATSSTRGSYGYTF
clone_size: once; cdr3_length: 21; j_call: TRBJ2-7; v_call: TRBV6-2/TRBV6-3; d_call: TRBD1; cdr3_nt: TGTGCCAGCAGTTACGATCCCCGAGGGGGACAGACTACTTTCTCCTACAATGAGCAGTACTTC; cdr3_aa: CASSYDPRGGQTTFSYNEQYF
clone_size: many; cdr3_length: 14; j_call: TRBJ2-7; v_call: TRBV30; d_call: NA; cdr3_nt: TGTGCCTGGAGTGCCCTAACAGGGTCCTACGAGCAGTACTTC; cdr3_aa: CAWSALTGSYEQYF
clone_size: few; cdr3_length: 15; j_call: TRBJ2-3; v_call: TRBV6-1; d_call: TRBD2; cdr3_nt: TGTGCCAGCAGCTCTACGGGGGGGATCACAGATACGCAGTATTTT; cdr3_aa: CASSSTGGITDTQYF
clone_size: many; cdr3_length: 16; j_call: TRBJ2-7; v_call: TRBV6-2/TRBV6-3; d_call: TRBD2; cdr3_nt: TGTGCCAGCAGTTACAACGTCCAGCGGGGGACCTACGAGCAGTACTTC; cdr3_aa: CASSYNVQRGTYEQYF
clone_size: many; cdr3_length: 14; j_call: TRBJ1-2; v_call: TRBV7-9; d_call: NA; cdr3_nt: TGTGCCAGCAGCTTCTCTTCGCAAGACTATGGCTACACCTTC; cdr3_aa: CASSFSSQDYGYTF
clone_size: many; cdr3_length: 14; j_call: TRBJ2-3; v_call: TRBV20-1; d_call: NA; cdr3_nt: TGCAGTGCACTAACAGACCGGAGCACAGATACGCAGTATTTT; cdr3_aa: CSALTDRSTDTQYF
clone_size: NA; cdr3_length: 16; j_call: TRBJ1-4; v_call: TRBV5-5; d_call: TRBD1; cdr3_nt: TGTGCCAGCAGCTTGGCCCCGGGACAGCCTAATGAAAAACTGTTTTTT; cdr3_aa: CASSLAPGQPNEKLFF
clone_size: NA; cdr3_length: 15; j_call: TRBJ2-7; v_call: TRBV7-2; d_call: NA; cdr3_nt: TGTGCCAGCAGCCCATCCAGGGGGGCCCCCTGCGAGCAGTACTTC; cdr3_aa: CASSPSRGAPCEQYF
clone_size: NA; cdr3_length: 14; j_call: TRBJ2-7; v_call: TRBV7-3; d_call: NA; cdr3_nt: TGTGCCAGCAGCTTGGGAGTTGTCGGGTACGAGCAGTACTTC; cdr3_aa: CASSLGVVGYEQYF
clone_size: many; cdr3_length: 18; j_call: TRBJ2-5; v_call: TRBV12-3/TRBV12-4; d_call: TRBD2; cdr3_nt: TGTGCCAGCAGTTATTTTAGGGGGACTAGCGGGGGGCAAGAGACCCAGTACTTC; cdr3_aa: CASSYFRGTSGGQETQYF
clone_size: NA; cdr3_length: 14; j_call: TRBJ2-1; v_call: TRBV19; d_call: TRBD1; cdr3_nt: TGTGCCAGCTCCGGGACAGGGGTTCTCAATGAGCAGTTCTTC; cdr3_aa: CASSGTGVLNEQFF
clone_size: once; cdr3_length: 14; j_call: TRBJ2-7; v_call: TRBV4-1; d_call: NA; cdr3_nt: TGCGCCAGCAGCCAAGAAGGTCGGACCTACGAGCAGTACTTC; cdr3_aa: CASSQEGRTYEQYF
clone_size: many; cdr3_length: 15; j_call: TRBJ2-3; v_call: TRBV4-2; d_call: NA; cdr3_nt: TGTGCCAGCAGCCCCGCTGGGGAAGGGACAGATACGCAGTATTTT; cdr3_aa: CASSPAGEGTDTQYF
clone_size: NA; cdr3_length: 14; j_call: TRBJ2-3; v_call: TRBV7-2; d_call: TRBD2; cdr3_nt: TGTGCCAGCAGCTTTGCGTCGGGGGGAGATACGCAGTATTTT; cdr3_aa: CASSFASGGDTQYF
clone_size: many; cdr3_length: 13; j_call: TRBJ2-3; v_call: TRBV2; d_call: NA; cdr3_nt: TGTGCCAGCAGTGATCCCGTCGGAGATACGCAGTATTTT; cdr3_aa: CASSDPVGDTQYF
clone_size: many; cdr3_length: 17; j_call: TRBJ2-7; v_call: TRBV7-2; d_call: TRBD2; cdr3_nt: TGTGCCAGCAGCCCCCAAAGCGGGGGGGCCCCCCCCTACGAGCAGTACTTC; cdr3_aa: CASSPQSGGAPPYEQYF
clone_size: NA; cdr3_length: 12; j_call: TRBJ2-1; v_call: TRBV29-1; d_call: TRBD1; cdr3_nt: TGCAGCCTACGGACAGGTTGGAATGAGCAGTTCTTC; cdr3_aa: CSLRTGWNEQFF
clone_size: many; cdr3_length: 17; j_call: TRBJ2-5; v_call: TRBV6-2/TRBV6-3; d_call: NA; cdr3_nt: TGTGCCAGCAGTTACAGCGTTGCGGGACAACACCCGGGGACCCAGTACTTC; cdr3_aa: CASSYSVAGQHPGTQYF
clone_size: NA; cdr3_length: 14; j_call: TRBJ2-7; v_call: TRBV5-1; d_call: TRBD1; cdr3_nt: TGCGTCAGCAGCCGCGACAGGGTTGTGCACGAGCAGTACTTC; cdr3_aa: CVSSRDRVVHEQYF
clone_size: many; cdr3_length: 15; j_call: TRBJ2-6; v_call: TRBV12-3/TRBV12-4; d_call: NA; cdr3_nt: TGTGCCAGCAGTTTACAGGGGGGAGGGGCCAACGTCCTGACTTTC; cdr3_aa: CASSLQGGGANVLTF